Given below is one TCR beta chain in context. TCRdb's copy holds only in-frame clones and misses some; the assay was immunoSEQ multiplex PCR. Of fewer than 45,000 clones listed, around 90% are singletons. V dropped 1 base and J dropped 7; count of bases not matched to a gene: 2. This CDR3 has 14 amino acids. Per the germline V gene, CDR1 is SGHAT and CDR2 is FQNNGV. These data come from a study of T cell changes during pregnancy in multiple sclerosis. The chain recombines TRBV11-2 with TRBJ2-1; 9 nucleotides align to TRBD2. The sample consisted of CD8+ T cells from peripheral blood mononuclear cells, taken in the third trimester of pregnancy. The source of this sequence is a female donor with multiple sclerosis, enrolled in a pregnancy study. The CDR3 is CASSLGLAVNEQFF. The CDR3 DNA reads TGTGCCAGCAGCTTAGGACTAGCGGTTAATGAGCAGTTCTTC.